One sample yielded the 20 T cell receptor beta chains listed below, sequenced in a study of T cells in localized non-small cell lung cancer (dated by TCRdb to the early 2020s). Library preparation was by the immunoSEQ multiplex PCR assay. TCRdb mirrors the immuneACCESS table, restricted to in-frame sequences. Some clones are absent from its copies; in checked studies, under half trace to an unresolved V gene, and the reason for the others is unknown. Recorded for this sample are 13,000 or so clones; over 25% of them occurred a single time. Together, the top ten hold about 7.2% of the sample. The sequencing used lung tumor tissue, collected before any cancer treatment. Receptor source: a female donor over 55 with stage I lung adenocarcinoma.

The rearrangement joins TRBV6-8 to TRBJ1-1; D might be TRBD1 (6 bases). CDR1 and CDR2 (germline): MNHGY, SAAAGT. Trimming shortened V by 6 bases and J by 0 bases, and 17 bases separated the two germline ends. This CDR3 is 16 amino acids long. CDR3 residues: CASSRRRGRMNTEAFF. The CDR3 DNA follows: TGTGCCAGCAGCCGCCGGCGGGGGCGCATGAACACTGAAGCTTTCTTT.

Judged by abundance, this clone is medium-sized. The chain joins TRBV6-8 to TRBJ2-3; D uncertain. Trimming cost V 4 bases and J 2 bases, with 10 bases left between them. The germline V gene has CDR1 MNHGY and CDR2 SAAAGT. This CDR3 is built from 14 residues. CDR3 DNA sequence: TGTGCCAGCAGTTTCGAAGCAGCCACAGATACGCAGTATTTT. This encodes CASSFEAATDTQYF.

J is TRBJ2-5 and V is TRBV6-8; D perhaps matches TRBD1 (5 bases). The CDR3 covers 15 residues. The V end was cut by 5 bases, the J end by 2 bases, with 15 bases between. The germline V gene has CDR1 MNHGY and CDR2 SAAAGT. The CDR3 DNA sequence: TGTGCCAGCAGTCACCCCCTAGGGGTTCAAGAGACCCAGTACTTC. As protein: CASSHPLGVQETQYF.

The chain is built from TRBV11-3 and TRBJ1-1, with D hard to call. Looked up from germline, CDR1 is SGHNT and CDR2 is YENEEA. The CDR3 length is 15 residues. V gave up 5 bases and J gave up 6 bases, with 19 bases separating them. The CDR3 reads CASSQRASKGAEAFF. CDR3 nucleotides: TGTGCCAGCAGCCAAAGGGCCAGTAAAGGTGCTGAAGCTTTCTTT.

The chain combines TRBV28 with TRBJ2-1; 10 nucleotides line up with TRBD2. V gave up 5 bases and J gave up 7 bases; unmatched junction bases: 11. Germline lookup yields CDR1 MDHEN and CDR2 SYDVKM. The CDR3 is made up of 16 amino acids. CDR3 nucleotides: TGTGCCAGCAGTATCCCCAGCGGGAGGGGCGGGAATGAGCAGTTCTTC. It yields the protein CASSIPSGRGGNEQFF.

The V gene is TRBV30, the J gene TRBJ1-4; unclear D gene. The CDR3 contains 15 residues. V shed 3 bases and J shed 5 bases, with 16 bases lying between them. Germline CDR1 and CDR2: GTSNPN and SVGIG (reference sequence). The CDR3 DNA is TGTGCCTGGAGGCCTGTGGGCCGGGAGAATGAAAAACTGTTTTTT. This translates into CAWRPVGRENEKLFF. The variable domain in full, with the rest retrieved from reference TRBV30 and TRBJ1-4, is SQTIHQWPATLVQPVGSPLSLECTVEGTSNPNLYWYRQAAGRGLQLLFYSVGIGQISSEVPQNLSASRPQDRQFILSSKKLLLSDSGFYLCAWRPVGRENEKLFFGSGTQLSVL.

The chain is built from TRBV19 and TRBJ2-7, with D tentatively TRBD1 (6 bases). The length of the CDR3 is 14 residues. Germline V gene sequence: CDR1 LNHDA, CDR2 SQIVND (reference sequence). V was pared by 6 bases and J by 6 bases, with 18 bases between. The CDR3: CASSPRLGGTEQYF. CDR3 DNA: TGTGCCAGTAGCCCCCGTTTAGGGGGAACCGAGCAGTACTTC.

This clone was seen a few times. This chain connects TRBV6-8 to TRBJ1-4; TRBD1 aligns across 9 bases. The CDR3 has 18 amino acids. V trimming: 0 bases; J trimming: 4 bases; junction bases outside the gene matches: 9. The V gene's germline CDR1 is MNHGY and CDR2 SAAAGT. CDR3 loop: CASSYSGQGHSGNEKLFF. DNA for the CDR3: TGTGCCAGCAGTTACTCGGGACAGGGACACTCTGGTAATGAAAAACTGTTTTTT.

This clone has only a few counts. CDR3 nucleotides: TGCAGCGTCGGACAGGGGGCGGGTCGCTATGGCTACACCTTC. Its translation is CSVGQGAGRYGYTF. The chain uses TRBV29-1 and TRBJ1-2; 11 bases are a match to TRBD1. The CDR3 loop spans 14 amino acids. V shed 6 bases and J 4 bases; nucleotides not matched to a gene: 7. Germline CDR1 reads SQVTM; CDR2 reads ANQGSEA.

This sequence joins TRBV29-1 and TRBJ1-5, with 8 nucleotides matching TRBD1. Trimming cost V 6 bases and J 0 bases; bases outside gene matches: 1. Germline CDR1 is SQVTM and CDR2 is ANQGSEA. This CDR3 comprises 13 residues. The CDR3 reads CSVGTGSNQPQHF. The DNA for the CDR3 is TGCAGCGTCGGGACAGGTAGCAATCAGCCCCAGCATTTT.

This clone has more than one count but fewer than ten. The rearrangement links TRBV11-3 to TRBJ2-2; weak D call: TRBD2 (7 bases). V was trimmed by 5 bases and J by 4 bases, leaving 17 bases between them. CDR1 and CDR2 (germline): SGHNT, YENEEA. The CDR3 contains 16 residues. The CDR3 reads CASSPLVGGGTGELFF. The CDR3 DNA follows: TGTGCCAGCAGCCCGTTGGTGGGAGGGGGCACCGGGGAGCTGTTTTTT.

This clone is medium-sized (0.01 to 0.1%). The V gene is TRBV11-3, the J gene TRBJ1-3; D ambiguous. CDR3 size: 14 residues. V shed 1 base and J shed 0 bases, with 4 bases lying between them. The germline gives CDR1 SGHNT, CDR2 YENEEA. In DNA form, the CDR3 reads TGTGCCAGCAGCTTAGGCAGCTCTGGAAACACCATATATTTT. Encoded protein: CASSLGSSGNTIYF.

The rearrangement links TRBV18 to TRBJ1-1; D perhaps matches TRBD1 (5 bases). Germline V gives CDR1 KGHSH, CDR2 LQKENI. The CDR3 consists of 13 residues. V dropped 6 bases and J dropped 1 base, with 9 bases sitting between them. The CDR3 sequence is CASSQGQNTEAFF. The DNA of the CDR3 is TGTGCCAGCTCTCAGGGCCAGAACACTGAAGCTTTCTTT.

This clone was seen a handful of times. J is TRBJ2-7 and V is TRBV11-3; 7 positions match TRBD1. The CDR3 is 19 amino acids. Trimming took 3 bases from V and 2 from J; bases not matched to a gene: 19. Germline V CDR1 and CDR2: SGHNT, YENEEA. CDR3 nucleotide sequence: TGTGCCAGCAGCTTCTCCGGGACCGGAACAGGGGTCCCTCCCTACGAGCAGTACTTC. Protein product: CASSFSGTGTGVPPYEQYF. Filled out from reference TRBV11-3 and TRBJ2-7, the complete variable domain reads EAGVVQSPRYKIIEKKQPVAFWCNPISGHNTLYWYLQNLGQGPELLIRYENEEAVDDSQLPKDRFSAERLKGVDSTLKIQPAELGDSAVYLCASSFSGTGTGVPPYEQYFGPGTRLTVT.

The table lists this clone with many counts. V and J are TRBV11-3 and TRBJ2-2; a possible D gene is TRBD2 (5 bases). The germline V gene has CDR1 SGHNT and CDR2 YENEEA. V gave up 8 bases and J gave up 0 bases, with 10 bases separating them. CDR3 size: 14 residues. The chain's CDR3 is CASVRAPNTGELFF. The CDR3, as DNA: TGTGCCAGCGTGCGGGCTCCGAACACCGGGGAGCTGTTTTTT.

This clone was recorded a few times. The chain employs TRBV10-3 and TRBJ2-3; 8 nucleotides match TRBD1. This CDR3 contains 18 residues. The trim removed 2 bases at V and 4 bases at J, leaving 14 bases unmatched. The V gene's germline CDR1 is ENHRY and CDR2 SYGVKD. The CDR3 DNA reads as TGTGCCATCAGTGAGCAGGGTTTCAGTCAGGGGGCCGCAGATACGCAGTATTTT. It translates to CAISEQGFSQGAADTQYF.

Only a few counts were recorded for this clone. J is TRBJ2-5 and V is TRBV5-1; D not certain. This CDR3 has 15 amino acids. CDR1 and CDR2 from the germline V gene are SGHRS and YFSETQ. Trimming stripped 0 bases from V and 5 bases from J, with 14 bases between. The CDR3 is CASSLGAAFIETQYF. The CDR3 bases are TGCGCCAGCAGCTTGGGGGCAGCCTTTATTGAGACCCAGTACTTC.

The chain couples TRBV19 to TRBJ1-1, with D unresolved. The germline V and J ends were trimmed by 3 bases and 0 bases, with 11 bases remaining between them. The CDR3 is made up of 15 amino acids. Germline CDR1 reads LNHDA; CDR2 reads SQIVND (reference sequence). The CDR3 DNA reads TGTGCCAGTAGTATTCGGGTCAGCATGAACACTGAAGCTTTCTTT. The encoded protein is CASSIRVSMNTEAFF.

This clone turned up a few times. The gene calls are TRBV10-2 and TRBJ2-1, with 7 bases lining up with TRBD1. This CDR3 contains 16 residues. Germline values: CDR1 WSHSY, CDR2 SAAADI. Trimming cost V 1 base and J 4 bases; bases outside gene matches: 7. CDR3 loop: CASSELDRTGYNEQFF. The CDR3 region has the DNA TGCGCCAGCAGTGAGTTGGACAGGACGGGGTACAATGAGCAGTTCTTC.

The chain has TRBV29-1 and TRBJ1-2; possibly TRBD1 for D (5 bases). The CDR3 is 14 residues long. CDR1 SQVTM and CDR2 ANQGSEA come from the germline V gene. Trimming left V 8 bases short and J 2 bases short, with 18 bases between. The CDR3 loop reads CSLGNGGGNYGYTF. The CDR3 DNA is TGCAGCCTGGGTAACGGGGGAGGGAACTATGGCTACACCTTC.